This passage covers 26 T cell receptor beta chains from one sample sequenced in a study of blood T cell repertoires in COVID-19. Assay: immunoSEQ multiplex PCR; the TCRdb copy retains only in-frame clones and omits some. Here the sample spans about 420,000 clones, about 87% being singletons. The source material was peripheral blood. The receptors stem from a man aged 18 to 30 with COVID-19, enrolled during active disease.

The gene calls are TRBV6-6 and TRBJ2-1; 7 nucleotides line up with TRBD2. The CDR3 has 16 amino acids. V dropped 6 bases and J dropped 8; count of bases not matched to a gene: 16. CDR1 is MNHNY and CDR2 is SVGAGI in the germline V gene (reference sequence). CDR3 loop: CASRLGIGAGRDEQFF. The CDR3 nucleotides read TGTGCCAGCAGATTGGGGATAGGGGCGGGGAGGGATGAGCAGTTCTTC.

This clone was detected ten times or more. This rearrangement joins TRBV6-5 to TRBJ1-2; TRBD1 might be the D (5 bases). CDR1 and CDR2 from the germline V gene are MNHEY and SVGAGI. CDR3 length equals 15 residues. Trimming shortened V by 0 bases and J by 5 bases, and 13 bases separated the two germline ends. The CDR3 sequence: CASSYSGGARYGYTF. The CDR3 nucleotides read TGTGCCAGCAGTTACTCAGGAGGGGCTAGATATGGCTACACCTTC.

In the case of this clone: This sample includes further DNA sequences coding for the same CDR3. The J gene is TRBJ2-5, the V gene TRBV2; 7 bases align to TRBD1. The V gene end was trimmed by 5 bases and the J gene end by 2 bases; junction bases not matched to a gene: 2. Germline V gene sequence: CDR1 SNHLY, CDR2 FYNNEI. CDR3 length equals 13 residues. CDR3 nucleotides: TGTGCCAGCAGTAGGGACAGACAAGAGACCCAGTACTTC. Translating gives CASSRDRQETQYF.

The V call is TRBV30, the J call TRBJ1-1; D may be TRBD1 (5 bases). CDR1 and CDR2 (germline): GTSNPN, SVGIG (reference sequence). V was shortened by 3 bases and J by 5 bases, with 13 bases between the two germline ends. The CDR3 runs 13 residues. The CDR3 DNA follows: TGTGCCTGGAGAGGAGGGGCGGGAACTGAAGCTTTCTTT. Translation: CAWRGGAGTEAFF.

The chain has TRBV4-1 and TRBJ2-5, with TRBD2 identical over 7 bases. The V segment lost 0 bases and the J segment 4 bases; nucleotides outside the gene matches: 11. There are 17 residues in the CDR3. Looked up from germline, CDR1 is MGHRA and CDR2 is YSYEKL. As DNA, the CDR3 is TGCGCCAGCAGCCAAGAGGGTCCGTGGACTAGTATAGAGACCCAGTACTTC. Its translation is CASSQEGPWTSIETQYF.

The chain uses TRBV5-1 and TRBJ1-4; D not certain. Germline CDR1 reads SGHRS; CDR2 reads YFSETQ. V lost 0 bases to trimming and J lost 11 bases, with 14 bases between them. The CDR3 is 14 residues long. The CDR3 reads CASSLEIADSKLFF. DNA for the CDR3: TGCGCCAGCAGCTTGGAAATTGCGGACTCGAAACTGTTTTTT.

This clone showed up just once. The chain employs TRBV11-2 and TRBJ2-1; 7 bases map to TRBD1. This CDR3 has 15 residues. Germline CDR1 is SGHAT and CDR2 is FQNNGV. V gave up 5 bases and J gave up 4 bases; unmatched junction bases: 8. CDR3 sequence reads: CASSLLTGQYNEQFF. CDR3 in DNA: TGTGCCAGCAGCCTCTTAACGGGACAGTACAATGAGCAGTTCTTC.

This chain joins TRBV2 and TRBJ2-5; D is uncertain. The CDR3 sequence is 11 residues long. Trimming cost V 8 bases and J 2 bases, with 6 bases left between them. Germline V gives CDR1 SNHLY, CDR2 FYNNEI. This CDR3 reads CASCRQETQYF. CDR3 DNA sequence: TGTGCCAGCTGCCGGCAAGAGACCCAGTACTTC.

The chain is built from TRBV7-9 and TRBJ2-1; maybe TRBD2 (5 bases). CDR1 and CDR2 from the germline V gene are SEHNR and FQNEAQ (reference sequence). Trimming cost V 8 bases and J 2 bases, with 22 bases left between them. The CDR3 is 17 residues long. The CDR3 DNA follows: TGTGCCAGCCCGTTCGGCCCCGAACTAGAGCCCTACAATGAGCAGTTCTTC. Protein product: CASPFGPELEPYNEQFF.

The chain recombines TRBV19 with TRBJ2-7, with a weak D call TRBD2 (5 bases). This CDR3 region has 16 residues. Germline lookup yields CDR1 LNHDA and CDR2 SQIVND (reference sequence). CDR3 residues: CEGLSRLLVVSYEQYF. The DNA for the CDR3 is TGTGAAGGTTTGAGTAGACTACTTGTAGTCTCCTACGAGCAGTACTTC. The full variable domain, completed using reference TRBV19 and TRBJ2-7, is DGGITQSPKYLFRKEGQNVTLSCEQNLNHDAMYWYRQDPGQGLRLIYYSQIVNDFQKGDIAEGYSVSREKKESFPLTVTSAQKNPTAFYLCEGLSRLLVVSYEQYFGPGTRLTVT.

The chain has TRBV30 and TRBJ2-7, with TRBD1 matching 8 bases. Germline CDR1 GTSNPN, CDR2 SVGIG (reference sequence). Unmatched junction bases numbered 7, after V lost 5 bases and J lost 1 base. The CDR3 covers 14 residues. The CDR3 bases are TGTGCCTGGGCCAGGGGGCCCACTTCCTACGAGCAGTACTTC. Its protein is CAWARGPTSYEQYF. Based on the CDR3 plus reference TRBV30 and TRBJ2-7, the full variable domain is SQTIHQWPATLVQPVGSPLSLECTVEGTSNPNLYWYRQAAGRGLQLLFYSVGIGQISSEVPQNLSASRPQDRQFILSSKKLLLSDSGFYLCAWARGPTSYEQYFGPGTRLTVT.

The V gene is TRBV14, the J gene TRBJ1-1, with 7 bases identical to TRBD1. The CDR3 sequence is 14 residues long. Germline-derived CDR1 and CDR2 are SGHDN and FVKESK. Germline trimming cut 4 bases from V and 4 bases from J; bases unmatched to any gene: 6. This CDR3 reads CASSLIDRATEAFF. In DNA, the CDR3 is TGTGCCAGCAGCCTGATAGACAGGGCCACTGAAGCTTTCTTT.

The chain combines TRBV3-1 (or the pseudogene TRBV3-2) with TRBJ2-5; maybe TRBD2 (6 bases). Trimming pared 4 bases from V and 3 bases from J, leaving 15 bases between. CDR1 and CDR2 (germline): LGHDT, YNNKEL (reference sequence). This CDR3 region has 15 residues. In nucleotides, the CDR3 is TGTGCCAGCAGCCGACGGGAGTTGAACAAAGAGACCCAGTACTTC. Translated: CASSRRELNKETQYF.

The chain uses TRBV11-2 and TRBJ2-1; 8 bases fit TRBD1. Trimming cost V 1 base and J 1 base; bases outside gene matches: 3. Per germline, CDR1 SGHAT and CDR2 FQNNGV. This CDR3 region has 16 residues. Here the CDR3 reads CASSLGTGRSYNEQFF. DNA of the CDR3: TGTGCCAGCAGCTTAGGGACAGGGCGGTCCTACAATGAGCAGTTCTTC.

The chain combines TRBV14 with TRBJ1-1; D remains ambiguous. V lost 0 bases to trimming and J lost 6 bases, with 11 bases between them. Per germline, CDR1 SGHDN and CDR2 FVKESK. The CDR3 totals 14 residues. The DNA for the CDR3 is TGTGCCAGCAGCCAAGAGACCCAGAGCGCTGAAGCTTTCTTT. Protein product: CASSQETQSAEAFF.

The chain recombines TRBV3-1 (or the pseudogene TRBV3-2) with TRBJ2-3; D gene unclear. Germline assignment: CDR1 LGHDT and CDR2 YNNKEL (reference sequence). The ends were cut back, 1 base at V and 1 base at J, with 9 bases in the middle. There are 15 residues in the CDR3. DNA for the CDR3: TGTGCCAGCAGCCAAGCCCCGAGCCGCACAGATACGCAGTATTTT. Protein product: CASSQAPSRTDTQYF.

The rearrangement joins TRBV4-1 to TRBJ2-5; TRBD2 agrees at 7 bases. CDR1 is MGHRA and CDR2 is YSYEKL in the germline V gene. J was trimmed by 5 bases and V by 3 bases; bases with no gene match: 3. The CDR3 contains 13 residues. The CDR3 nucleotides read TGCGCCAGCAGCCACCCCGGGGGGGAGACCCAGTACTTC. Translating it yields CASSHPGGETQYF.

This sequence joins TRBV5-1 and TRBJ2-5, with TRBD2 identical over 12 bases. Trimming removed 9 bases from V and 5 bases from J; junction bases left unmatched: 17. Germline CDR1 reads SGHRS; CDR2 reads YFSETQ. The CDR3 has 17 amino acids. CDR3 residues: CAKPRTSGAPGRETQYF. In DNA form, the CDR3 reads TGCGCCAAGCCGCGGACTAGCGGGGCCCCGGGTCGGGAGACCCAGTACTTC.

The rearrangement joins TRBV19 to TRBJ2-1; 12 nucleotides match TRBD2. The CDR3 contains 16 residues. The germline V gene has CDR1 LNHDA and CDR2 SQIVND (reference sequence). Trimming removed 5 bases from V and 9 bases from J; junction bases left unmatched: 11. The CDR3 DNA is TGTGCCAGTAGTTCCGGGACTAGCGGGTGGCGAGGTGAGCAGTTCTTC. Its translation: CASSSGTSGWRGEQFF.

The chain joins TRBV29-1 to TRBJ2-7; 8 bases are a match to TRBD2. The CDR3 has 16 residues. Germline values: CDR1 SQVTM, CDR2 ANQGSEA. V lost 1 base and J lost 1; bases outside the gene matches: 9. CDR3 sequence: CSVEGGGGRPSYEQYF. The CDR3 region has the DNA TGCAGCGTTGAAGGCGGCGGCGGGAGGCCGTCCTACGAGCAGTACTTC.

This clone came up a few times. V and J are TRBV6-4 and TRBJ2-1; TRBD2 might be the D (6 bases). The ends were cut back, 6 bases at V and 2 bases at J, with 11 bases in the middle. Germline CDR1 is MRHNA and CDR2 is SNTAGT. The CDR3 is 14 residues long. The DNA for the CDR3 is TGTGCCAGCAGCCGGGACTCAACCTACAATGAGCAGTTCTTC. It yields the protein CASSRDSTYNEQFF.

This clone was recorded only once. The V call is TRBV6-5, the J call TRBJ1-1, with D possibly TRBD1 on 6 matching bases. V was cut by 7 bases and J by 3 bases, with 15 bases left in between. In germline, CDR1 is MNHEY, CDR2 SVGAGI. The CDR3 spans 14 residues. The CDR3 coding sequence is TGTGCCAGCACCAAAGTTAGGGGGTACACTGAAGCTTTCTTT. This codes for CASTKVRGYTEAFF.

This rearrangement joins TRBV3-1 (or the pseudogene TRBV3-2) to TRBJ1-5, with D unclear. The ends were cut back, 2 bases at V and 0 bases at J, with 8 bases in the middle. Germline V gene data show CDR1 as LGHDT and CDR2 as YNNKEL (reference sequence). This CDR3 region has 15 residues. CDR3 loop: CASSQMSGSNQPQHF. The DNA of the CDR3 is TGTGCCAGCAGCCAAATGAGTGGTAGCAATCAGCCCCAGCATTTT.

This clone was recorded only once. The J gene is TRBJ2-7, the V gene TRBV9; TRBD2 agrees at 11 bases. Germline V gene sequence: CDR1 SGDLS, CDR2 YYNGEE. V shed 4 bases and J 2 bases; nucleotides not matched to a gene: 14. The CDR3 loop spans 18 amino acids. CDR3: CASSPRLAGSLGPYEQYF. The CDR3 DNA reads as TGTGCCAGCAGCCCACGACTAGCGGGATCTTTAGGGCCCTACGAGCAGTACTTC. The full variable domain, in which reference TRBV9 and TRBJ2-7 provide the parts outside the CDR3, is DSGVTQTPKHLITATGQRVTLRCSPRSGDLSVYWYQQSLDQGLQFLIQYYNGEERAKGNILERFSAQQFPDLHSELNLSSLELGDSALYFCASSPRLAGSLGPYEQYFGPGTRLTVT.

This rearrangement joins TRBV5-1 to TRBJ2-5; 8 bases fit TRBD2. CDR1 and CDR2 (germline): SGHRS, YFSETQ. Trimming took 3 bases from V and 4 from J; bases not matched to a gene: 8. This CDR3 is built from 15 residues. CDR3 coding DNA: TGCGCCAGCAGCTACCTAGCGGGCGGGGGAGAGACCCAGTACTTC. This sequence encodes CASSYLAGGGETQYF.

As concerns this clone: The identical CDR3 is also encoded by other nucleotide sequences in the sample. This chain joins TRBV5-5 and TRBJ1-1; TRBD1 might be the D (5 bases). The CDR3 is 13 amino acids. Trimming cost V 4 bases and J 2 bases, with 9 bases left between them. The V gene's germline CDR1 is SGHKS and CDR2 YYEKEE (reference sequence). CDR3 region: CASSPGVNTEAFF. CDR3 coding DNA: TGTGCCAGCAGCCCGGGGGTAAACACTGAAGCTTTCTTT.